The subject of this entry is one T cell receptor beta chain. This record comes from a study of blood T cell repertoires in COVID-19. Across the study: The United States, Italy and Spain were the sources of the acute and convalescent COVID-19 samples. Nucleic acid was either cDNA or gDNA, and it came from T cells, B-cell-depleted T cells, or PBMCs.

The CDR3 runs 17 residues. Germline V CDR1 and CDR2: SGHAT, FQNNGV. The trim removed 5 bases at V and 0 bases at J, leaving 12 bases unmatched. Study processing details: The authors estimated nucleated cell counts from reference gene primer amplification. Assay: immunoSEQ multiplex PCR; the TCRdb copy retains only in-frame clones and omits some. The V and J calls and clone size were taken over from that table, and D and trimming were inferred from the DNA. The top ten hold over 4% of the sample, which has about 87,000 clones, around nine tenths seen once. The sequence derives from a man in his forties with acute or convalescent COVID-19. The chain employs TRBV11-2 and TRBJ1-1, with 7 positions matching TRBD1. Sequences were obtained from peripheral blood. The CDR3 DNA reads as TGTGCCAGCAGCACAGCCCGGGACAGCGGCATGAACACTGAAGCTTTCTTT. As protein: CASSTARDSGMNTEAFF.